The 19 T cell receptor beta chains below were found in one sample sequenced in a study of shared clonotypes between healthy human individuals. Assay used: immunoSEQ multiplex PCR; TCRdb lists only in-frame clones, some missing. This sample has about 1.1 million clones; approximately 77% occur once, and the top ten carry 0.89%. The material sequenced was memory CD4+ T cells from PBMCs. The subset is: CD45RA-negative fraction. The receptor source for this set is a man in his late teens or twenties in good health. Some clones in this sample may be carry-over from other donors' samples.

The J gene is TRBJ2-7, the V gene TRBV18; D not certain. The CDR3 is 13 residues long. V gave up 1 base and J gave up 3 bases, with 7 bases separating them. Per germline, CDR1 KGHSH and CDR2 LQKENI. The CDR3 sequence is CASSPRNDYEQYF. The CDR3 DNA is TGTGCCAGCTCACCACGAAACGACTACGAGCAGTACTTC.

This chain links TRBV27 with TRBJ2-3; tentatively, D is TRBD1 or TRBD2 (5 bases each). Trimming left V 5 bases short and J 6 bases short, with 15 bases between. The CDR3 sequence is 14 residues long. CDR1 is MNHEY, CDR2 SMNVEV, per germline (reference sequence). The CDR3 DNA sequence: TGTGCCAGCAGTATACGGGACCATAGGGATACGCAGTATTTT. It is translated as CASSIRDHRDTQYF.

The chain carries TRBV28 and TRBJ1-6; D is undetermined. Trimming took 2 bases from V and 8 from J, leaving 13 bases between them. CDR3 length: 15 amino acids. Looked up from germline, CDR1 is MDHEN and CDR2 is SYDVKM. The CDR3, as DNA: TGTGCCAGCAGTTTACCGACGGTGGGTTATTCACCCCTCCACTTT. It yields the protein CASSLPTVGYSPLHF.

A remark on this clone: At the DNA level, this CDR3 is encoded by other sequences in the same sample as well. The V gene is TRBV6-5, the J gene TRBJ1-1; no definite D call. The germline V gene has CDR1 MNHEY and CDR2 SVGAGI. The CDR3 is made up of 14 amino acids. The V gene lost 0 bases and the J gene lost 2 bases, with 7 bases spanning the gap. CDR3 amino acids: CASSYSPGNTEAFF. The CDR3, as DNA: TGTGCCAGCAGTTACTCGCCGGGAAACACTGAAGCTTTCTTT.

This rearrangement joins TRBV4-1 to TRBJ1-4; tentative D call: TRBD1 (5 bases). The CDR3 length is 15 residues. Germline V gene data show CDR1 as MGHRA and CDR2 as YSYEKL. Trimming stripped 3 bases from V and 8 bases from J, with 16 bases between. This chain's CDR3 is CASSQRDWPWEKLFF. The CDR3 DNA reads as TGCGCCAGCAGCCAGCGGGACTGGCCCTGGGAAAAACTGTTTTTT.

In DNA, the CDR3 is TGTGCCAGCTCACCTAGGACAGACACGAACACCGGGGAGCTGTTTTTT. Its protein product is CASSPRTDTNTGELFF. The chain couples TRBV18 to TRBJ2-2; weak D call: TRBD1 (6 bases). Trimming pared 3 bases from V and 0 bases from J, leaving 11 bases between. Germline values: CDR1 KGHSH, CDR2 LQKENI. This CDR3 comprises 16 residues. The full variable domain, with the rest looked up from reference TRBV18 and TRBJ2-2, is NAGVMQNPRHLVRRRGQEARLRCSPMKGHSHVYWYRQLPEEGLKFMVYLQKENIIDESGMPKERFSAEFPKEGPSILRIQQVVRGDSAAYFCASSPRTDTNTGELFFGEGSRLTVL.

The CDR3 loop reads CASSLAPSVAGGQDTQYF. In DNA form, the CDR3 reads TGTGCCAGCAGCTTAGCCCCCTCGGTAGCGGGTGGACAAGATACGCAGTATTTT. The chain couples TRBV7-3 to TRBJ2-3, with TRBD2 matching 7 bases. Losses at the gene ends were 2 bases for V and 5 bases for J; bases not matched to a gene: 16. Germline V gene data show CDR1 as SGHTA and CDR2 as FQGTGA. This CDR3 comprises 18 residues.

As concerns this clone: The sample carries other DNA sequences with the same CDR3. V is TRBV19 and J is TRBJ1-4, with D tentatively TRBD1 (6 bases). Looked up from germline, CDR1 is LNHDA and CDR2 is SQIVND (reference sequence). Between the trimmed V and J ends, which lost 3 bases and 2 bases, there was a span of 7 bases. The CDR3 sequence is 14 residues long. The DNA of the CDR3 is TGTGCCAGTAGTATCAGGGGCACTAATGAAAAACTGTTTTTT. Amino acid sequence: CASSIRGTNEKLFF.

This rearrangement joins TRBV28 to TRBJ2-4; D is possibly TRBD1 (6 bases). The germline V gene encodes CDR1 MDHEN and CDR2 SYDVKM. The CDR3 is 16 amino acids. Trimming pared 3 bases from V and 6 bases from J, leaving 18 bases between. CDR3 residues: CASSLWGRQGINIQYF. The CDR3 DNA sequence: TGTGCCAGCAGTTTGTGGGGGCGGCAGGGAATAAACATTCAGTACTTC.

In this sample, this clone turned up a few times. This chain links TRBV4-2 with TRBJ2-7; D may be TRBD1 (5 bases). The germline V gene has CDR1 LGHNA and CDR2 YNFKEQ. This CDR3 spans 16 amino acids. Trimming shortened V by 0 bases and J by 0 bases, and 12 bases separated the two germline ends. The CDR3 nucleotides are TGTGCCAGCAGCCAAGACATGGGTGACAGCTCCTACGAGCAGTACTTC. It translates to CASSQDMGDSSYEQYF.

The chain recombines TRBV19 with TRBJ2-7; 10 bases are shared with TRBD2. The CDR3 length is 15 residues. J gave up 2 bases and V 4 bases, and 5 bases lay outside the gene matches. CDR1 and CDR2 from the germline V gene are LNHDA and SQIVND (reference sequence). CDR3 protein: CASSTASGRAYEQYF. The CDR3 DNA sequence: TGTGCCAGTAGTACCGCTAGCGGGAGAGCCTACGAGCAGTACTTC.

The chain carries TRBV18 and TRBJ1-1; D remains ambiguous. This CDR3 has 16 residues. Germline CDR1 reads KGHSH; CDR2 reads LQKENI. The ends were cut back, 0 bases at V and 2 bases at J, with 13 bases in the middle. The CDR3 loop is CASSPPFRVFNTEAFF. CDR3 DNA sequence: TGTGCCAGCTCACCACCGTTTAGGGTCTTTAACACTGAAGCTTTCTTT.

The rearrangement uses TRBV6-5 and TRBJ2-7; 9 positions match TRBD2. The V and J ends lost 0 bases and 5 bases, in that order; junction bases with no gene match: 5. This CDR3 has 15 residues. Germline V gene data show CDR1 as MNHEY and CDR2 as SVGAGI. CDR3 DNA sequence: TGTGCCAGCAGTTACTCGATTAGCGGGAGCGACGAGCAGTACTTC. It is translated as CASSYSISGSDEQYF.

The chain is built from TRBV6-6 and TRBJ1-3; D is ambiguous. The V gene lost 8 bases and the J gene lost 0 bases, with 11 bases spanning the gap. This CDR3 comprises 14 residues. Germline CDR1 MNHNY, CDR2 SVGAGI (reference sequence). The CDR3 bases are TGTGCCAGCCTCACTCGCAACTCTGGAAACACCATATATTTT. As protein: CASLTRNSGNTIYF.

This clone has only a few counts. Other DNA sequences from this sample encode an identical CDR3 as well. The chain uses TRBV18 and TRBJ1-1; D gene unclear. CDR1 and CDR2 (germline): KGHSH, LQKENI. The CDR3 totals 13 residues. V lost 3 bases and J lost 1, with 6 bases in between. The CDR3 sequence is CASSPTRNTEAFF. CDR3 DNA: TGTGCCAGCTCACCTACAAGGAACACTGAAGCTTTCTTT.

V and J are TRBV29-1 and TRBJ2-2; 8 bases are a match to TRBD1. V trimming: 7 bases; J trimming: 4 bases; junction bases outside the gene matches: 8. The CDR3 extends over 14 amino acids. Germline V lookup: CDR1 SQVTM, CDR2 ANQGSEA. CDR3 loop: CSAWGQAGTGELFF. CDR3 nucleotide sequence: TGCAGCGCCTGGGGACAGGCGGGCACCGGGGAGCTGTTTTTT.

The table lists this clone with a few counts. This chain joins TRBV30 and TRBJ1-4, with a tentative D call TRBD1 (6 bases). Trimming pared 2 bases from V and 8 bases from J, leaving 12 bases between. This CDR3 spans 13 amino acids. From germline, CDR1 is GTSNPN and CDR2 SVGIG (reference sequence). CDR3 residues: CAWSSQGIEKLFF. The CDR3 DNA is TGTGCCTGGAGTAGTCAGGGGATAGAAAAACTGTTTTTT.

The chain links TRBV6-5 to TRBJ1-1; 9 positions agree with TRBD1. The CDR3 length is 15 residues. CDR1 and CDR2 (germline): MNHEY, SVGAGI. Unmatched junction bases numbered 8, after V lost 2 bases and J lost 7 bases. For the CDR3, the DNA is TGTGCCAGCAGTTACCCGGGACAGGGTAAGGGTGAAGCTTTCTTT. Translating it yields CASSYPGQGKGEAFF.

The V and J genes are TRBV4-1 and TRBJ1-5; TRBD1 matches 9 bases. Looked up from germline, CDR1 is MGHRA and CDR2 is YSYEKL. This CDR3 is 15 amino acids long. V lost 5 bases, J lost 4 bases, and 6 bases stayed unmatched. The chain's CDR3 is CASSRDGTGNQPQHF. The CDR3 region has the DNA TGCGCCAGCAGCAGAGACGGGACAGGGAATCAGCCCCAGCATTTT.